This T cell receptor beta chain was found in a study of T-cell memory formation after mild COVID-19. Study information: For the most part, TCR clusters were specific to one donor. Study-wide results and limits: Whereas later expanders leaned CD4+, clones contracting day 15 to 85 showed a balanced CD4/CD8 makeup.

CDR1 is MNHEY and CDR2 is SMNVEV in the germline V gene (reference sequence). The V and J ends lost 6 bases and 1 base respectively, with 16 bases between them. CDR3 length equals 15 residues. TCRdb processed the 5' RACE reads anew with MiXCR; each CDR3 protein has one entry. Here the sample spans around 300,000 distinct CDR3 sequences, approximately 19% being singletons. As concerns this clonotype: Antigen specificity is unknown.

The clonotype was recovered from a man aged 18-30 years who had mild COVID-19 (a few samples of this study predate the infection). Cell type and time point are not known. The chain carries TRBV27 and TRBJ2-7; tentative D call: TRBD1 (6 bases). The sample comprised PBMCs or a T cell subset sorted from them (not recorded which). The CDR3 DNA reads TGTGCCAGCAGCTCCCTGACAGGCCCTTCCTACGAGCAGTACGTC. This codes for CASSSLTGPSYEQYV.